Each of the 14 T cell receptor beta chains below was sequenced from the same sample in a study of T-cell memory formation after mild COVID-19. TCRdb reprocessed the 5' RACE reads via MiXCR and lists one record per CDR3 protein. The sample has about half a million distinct CDR3 sequences; roughly 18% are singletons. Input material: PBMCs or a T cell subset sorted from them (not recorded which). The receptors stem from an adult woman who had mild COVID-19 (a few samples of this study predate the infection). Cell type and time point are not known.

The table lists this clonotype with a few counts. V gene TRBV7-9 combines with J gene TRBJ2-7, with TRBD1 matching 10 bases. Germline V gene data show CDR1 as SEHNR and CDR2 as FQNEAQ (reference sequence). The CDR3 totals 17 residues. V lost 5 bases, J lost 4 bases, and 14 bases stayed unmatched. The CDR3 bases are TGTGCCAGCAGCCCCCCCAACCGGGACAGGGGAATGTACGAGCAGTACTTC. Translating it yields CASSPPNRDRGMYEQYF. Full variable domain (missing parts from reference TRBV7-9 and TRBJ2-7): DTGVSQNPRHKITKRGQNVTFRCDPISEHNRLYWYRQTLGQGPEFLTYFQNEAQLEKSRLLSDRFSAERPKGSFSTLEIQRTEQGDSAMYLCASSPPNRDRGMYEQYFGPGTRLTVT.

The chain couples TRBV7-2 to TRBJ2-5; the match to TRBD2 covers 7 bases. This CDR3 spans 15 amino acids. CDR1 and CDR2 from the germline V gene are SGHTA and FQGNSA. V gave up 4 bases and J gave up 7 bases; unmatched junction bases: 12. The CDR3: CASSSGGSQGRTQYF. Here the CDR3 DNA reads TGTGCCAGCAGCTCCGGGGGGTCTCAGGGAAGGACCCAGTACTTC.

This chain uses TRBV20-1 with TRBJ2-5; D assignment may be TRBD1 or TRBD2 (5 bases each). Germline values: CDR1 DFQATT, CDR2 SNEGSKA (reference sequence). Trimming took 6 bases from V and 1 from J, leaving 15 bases between them. The CDR3 runs to 14 residues. CDR3 loop: CSADPGRTQETQYF. The DNA of the CDR3 is TGCAGTGCCGACCCGGGACGGACCCAAGAGACCCAGTACTTC.

V gene TRBV20-1 combines with J gene TRBJ2-5; a weak D match, TRBD2 (6 bases). Per the germline V gene, CDR1 is DFQATT and CDR2 is SNEGSKA (reference sequence). This CDR3 is built from 14 residues. The V end was cut by 1 base, the J end by 2 bases, with 11 bases between. CDR3 sequence (DNA): TGCAGTGCTAGAGCGGGAGATCCACAAGAGACCCAGTACTTC. It specifies CSARAGDPQETQYF.

This clonotype was recorded a few times. The chain links TRBV3-1 to TRBJ2-3; 8 nucleotides line up with TRBD2. Germline CDR1 and CDR2: LGHDT and YNNKEL (reference sequence). This CDR3 has 18 residues. J lost 5 bases, V lost 0 bases, and 13 bases had no gene match. The CDR3 DNA reads TGTGCCAGCAGCCAAGAATCAGCGGGAGTCCCTATCCAAGATACGCAGTATTTT. This encodes CASSQESAGVPIQDTQYF.

This chain joins TRBV2 and TRBJ2-3; 8 bases are shared with TRBD2. The germline CDR1 and CDR2 sequences are SNHLY and FYNNEI. Trimming removed 6 bases from V and 4 bases from J; junction bases left unmatched: 6. CDR3 size: 14 residues. The CDR3 DNA follows: TGTGCCAGCAGGACGGGGGGGGCTGCAGATACGCAGTATTTT. Its translation: CASRTGGAADTQYF.

V usage is TRBV6-5 and J usage is TRBJ1-2, with TRBD1 identical over 8 bases. Germline CDR1 is MNHEY and CDR2 is SVGAGI. The V and J ends lost 0 bases and 8 bases, in that order; junction bases with no gene match: 11. The CDR3 contains 16 residues. The CDR3 sequence: CASSYSIPLRGRGYTF. As DNA, the CDR3 is TGTGCCAGCAGTTACTCGATACCCCTCAGGGGGCGAGGCTACACCTTC.

The V and J genes are TRBV15 and TRBJ2-1, with D perhaps TRBD1 or TRBD2 (7 bases each). V was cut by 4 bases and J by 4 bases, with 14 bases left in between. The CDR3 is 15 residues long. Germline V gene sequence: CDR1 LNHNV, CDR2 YYDKDF (reference sequence). The CDR3 nucleotides are TGTGCCACCAGCACAGAGCAGGGGGGGTACAATGAGCAGTTCTTC. It codes for CATSTEQGGYNEQFF.

This clonotype was detected only a few times. The chain carries TRBV27 and TRBJ2-7; TRBD1 aligns across 7 bases. This CDR3 spans 16 amino acids. The germline V gene encodes CDR1 MNHEY and CDR2 SMNVEV (reference sequence). J gave up 1 base and V 3 bases, and 9 bases lay outside the gene matches. This CDR3 reads CASSFEVQGISYEQYF. The CDR3 DNA is TGTGCCAGCAGTTTTGAGGTACAGGGGATATCCTACGAGCAGTACTTC.

The chain has TRBV20-1 and TRBJ1-2; D is unresolved. The germline V and J ends were trimmed by 2 bases and 4 bases, with 20 bases remaining between them. Per germline, CDR1 DFQATT and CDR2 SNEGSKA (reference sequence). The CDR3 consists of 16 residues. The CDR3 region is CSARYGATHAPYGYTF. In nucleotides, the CDR3 is TGCAGTGCTAGATATGGCGCCACCCATGCTCCCTATGGCTACACCTTC.

The sample holds a few counts of this clonotype. This sequence joins TRBV15 and TRBJ2-2; 8 bases align to TRBD1. Germline-derived CDR1 and CDR2 are LNHNV and YYDKDF (reference sequence). The J segment lost 6 bases and the V segment lost 1 base, leaving 4 bases of the junction unmatched. The CDR3 is 15 amino acids. CDR3 sequence reads: CATSRGTGYPGELFF. The CDR3 DNA sequence: TGTGCCACCAGCAGAGGGACAGGGTATCCCGGGGAGCTGTTTTTT.

The gene calls are TRBV9 and TRBJ2-1; D gene ambiguous. The germline V gene has CDR1 SGDLS and CDR2 YYNGEE. The CDR3 covers 12 residues. Trimming took off 3 bases at V and 4 bases at J, with 5 bases between the two ends. CDR3 coding DNA: TGTGCCAGCAGCGGCGCATACAATGAGCAGTTCTTC. As protein: CASSGAYNEQFF.

In this sample, this clonotype turned up a few times. The CDR3 sequence is CASSPATGWEISSSYNEQFF. The CDR3, as DNA: TGCGCCAGCAGCCCAGCGACAGGGTGGGAGATCTCCTCCTCCTACAATGAGCAGTTCTTC. V usage is TRBV5-1 and J usage is TRBJ2-1; 7 bases agree with TRBD1. Germline assignment: CDR1 SGHRS and CDR2 YFSETQ. The CDR3 is 20 amino acids. V was clipped by 4 bases and J by 0 bases; unmatched bases: 19.

This clonotype was seen a handful of times. The chain couples TRBV3-1 to TRBJ2-2; TRBD2 matches 7 bases. This CDR3 is built from 17 residues. The junction had 11 bases not matched to a gene; V was cut back by 4 bases and J by 3 bases. The germline gives CDR1 LGHDT, CDR2 YNNKEL (reference sequence). The CDR3 sequence: CASSLPPLAGDTGELFF. In nucleotides, the CDR3 is TGTGCCAGCAGCCTACCCCCCCTGGCGGGGGACACCGGGGAGCTGTTTTTT.